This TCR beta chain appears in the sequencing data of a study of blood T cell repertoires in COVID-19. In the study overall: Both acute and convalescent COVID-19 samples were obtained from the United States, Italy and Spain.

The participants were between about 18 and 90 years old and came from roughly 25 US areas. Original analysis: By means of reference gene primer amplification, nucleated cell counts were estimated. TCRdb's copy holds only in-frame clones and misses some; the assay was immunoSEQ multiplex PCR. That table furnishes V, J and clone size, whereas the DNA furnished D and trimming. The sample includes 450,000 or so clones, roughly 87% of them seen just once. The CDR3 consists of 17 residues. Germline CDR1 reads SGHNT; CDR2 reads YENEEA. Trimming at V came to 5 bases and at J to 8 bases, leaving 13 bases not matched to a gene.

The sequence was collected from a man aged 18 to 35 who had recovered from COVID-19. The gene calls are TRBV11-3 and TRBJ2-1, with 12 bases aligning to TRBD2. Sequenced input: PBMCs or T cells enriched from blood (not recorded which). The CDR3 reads CASSHGLAGTSPDEQFF. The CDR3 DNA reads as TGTGCCAGCAGCCACGGACTAGCGGGGACTTCCCCCGATGAGCAGTTCTTC.